These 27 T cell receptor beta chains share one sample of origin, sequenced in a study of T cells in Graves' hyperthyroidism and ophthalmopathy. TCR beta CDR3 region amplification was performed from RNA transcripts. TCR CDR3 underwent first-round RT-PCR with the HTBI primer set. One entry per CDR3 protein, called by TCRdb with MiXCR from the multiplex PCR reads. Here the sample spans 300,000 or so distinct CDR3 sequences, approximately 22% being singletons. The sequencing sample was made of blood. Source of these receptors: a woman aged 45 to 65 with Graves' hyperthyroidism.

The chain joins TRBV27 to TRBJ2-3, with 8 bases aligning to TRBD2. CDR1 and CDR2 (germline): MNHEY, SMNVEV (reference sequence). CDR3 size: 15 residues. The trim removed 7 bases at V and 2 bases at J, leaving 8 bases unmatched. The CDR3 here is CASTSGGRPTDTQYF. CDR3 sequence (DNA): TGTGCCAGCACCTCGGGGGGGAGGCCCACAGATACGCAGTATTTT.

Ten or more counts support this clonotype. The chain carries TRBV7-8 and TRBJ2-5, with 13 bases aligning to TRBD2. Germline CDR1 SGHVS, CDR2 FQNEAQ. This CDR3 spans 19 amino acids. With V trimmed by 1 base and J by 5 bases, 13 bases remained unmatched. The chain's CDR3 is CASSLELGLAGVQGETQYF. CDR3 nucleotide sequence: TGTGCCAGCAGCTTAGAACTTGGACTAGCGGGGGTTCAGGGTGAGACCCAGTACTTC.

Concerning this clonotype itself: Given a much more abundant clone one base away, this may be a read error. The chain links TRBV10-3 to TRBJ1-6; 8 bases map to TRBD1. Germline V gives CDR1 ENHRY, CDR2 SYGVKD. There are 16 residues in the CDR3. CDR3 nucleotide sequence: TGTGCCATCAGTGAGTCTCTGACAGGGGATAATTCACCCCCCCACTTT. It is translated as CAISESLTGDNSPPHF.

This clonotype has only a few counts. The gene calls are TRBV9 and TRBJ2-5; TRBD1 agrees at 9 bases. The CDR3 sequence is 18 residues long. With 0 bases clipped from V and 7 bases from J, the junction kept 16 bases outside the gene matches. Germline CDR1 and CDR2: SGDLS and YYNGEE. The chain's CDR3 is CASSVASGTGSGGGTQYF. The CDR3 DNA follows: TGTGCCAGCAGCGTAGCTTCCGGGACAGGGTCTGGGGGGGGGACCCAGTACTTC.

This clonotype appeared many times. The V gene is TRBV28, the J gene TRBJ2-3; tentatively, D is TRBD2 (5 bases). Looked up from germline, CDR1 is MDHEN and CDR2 is SYDVKM. Trimming left V 6 bases short and J 0 bases short, with 22 bases between. The CDR3 is 18 residues long. The CDR3 sequence: CASSKLVLKLDSTDTQYF. As DNA, the CDR3 is TGTGCCAGCAGCAAACTAGTCCTTAAACTCGATAGCACAGATACGCAGTATTTT.

This clonotype was picked up many times. The genes are TRBV24-1 and TRBJ2-1; D may be TRBD1 or TRBD2 (5 bases each). Germline CDR1 reads KGHDR; CDR2 reads SFDVKD. Trimming cost V 2 bases and J 1 base, with 5 bases left between them. The CDR3 extends over 14 amino acids. The CDR3 is CATSDWGSYNEQFF. The DNA of the CDR3 is TGTGCCACCAGTGATTGGGGGTCCTACAATGAGCAGTTCTTC.

J is TRBJ2-6 and V is TRBV19, with TRBD1 identical over 7 bases. This CDR3 region has 15 residues. The ends lost 5 bases at V and 4 bases at J; junction bases unmatched: 5. Germline-derived CDR1 and CDR2 are LNHDA and SQIVND (reference sequence). CDR3 sequence: CASSVRGRGANVLTF. The CDR3 bases are TGTGCCAGTAGTGTCAGGGGGAGAGGGGCCAACGTCCTGACTTTC.

V gene TRBV20-1 combines with J gene TRBJ2-3; 13 positions match TRBD2. CDR3 length equals 16 residues. Germline V lookup: CDR1 DFQATT, CDR2 SNEGSKA (reference sequence). V trimming: 1 base; J trimming: 2 bases; junction bases outside the gene matches: 3. The DNA for the CDR3 is TGCAGTGCTAGAGGGACTAGCGGGAGAGACACAGATACGCAGTATTTT. Translation gives CSARGTSGRDTDTQYF.

Of note for this clonotype: This could be a read error, since a much larger clone is one nucleotide away. The chain carries TRBV20-1 and TRBJ2-6, with 7 bases fitting TRBD1. CDR1 DFQATT and CDR2 SNEGSKA come from the germline V gene (reference sequence). The CDR3 is 15 residues long. Trimming at V came to 4 bases and at J to 1 base, leaving 4 bases not matched to a gene. The CDR3 sequence is CSANPRGSGANVLTF. CDR3 DNA sequence: TGCAGTGCTAACCCCAGGGGGTCTGGGGCCAACGTCCTGACTTTC.

The chain carries TRBV12-3 or TRBV12-4 and TRBJ1-6; D is undetermined. Trimming removed 3 bases at V and 8 bases at J, with 14 bases between. The length of the CDR3 is 15 residues. The CDR3 DNA follows: TGTGCCAGCAGTTTGAACCTACTCTCCGATTCACCCCTCCACTTT. This sequence encodes CASSLNLLSDSPLHF.

This clonotype was recorded many times. The V gene is TRBV29-1, the J gene TRBJ2-5, with TRBD1 matching over 8 bases. Germline lookup yields CDR1 SQVTM and CDR2 ANQGSEA. The V segment lost 3 bases and the J segment 0 bases; nucleotides outside the gene matches: 3. The CDR3 runs to 14 residues. CDR3 coding DNA: TGCAGCGTTGACAGACAGGGGTACCAAGAGACCCAGTACTTC. It encodes CSVDRQGYQETQYF.

The CDR3 region is CASRRTDFAYEQYF. The CDR3 region has the DNA TGTGCCAGCAGACGGACCGATTTTGCCTACGAGCAGTACTTC. The chain employs TRBV6-1 and TRBJ2-7; D is undetermined. CDR3 length: 14 residues. CDR1 and CDR2 (germline): MNHNS, SASEGT. Trimming cost V 6 bases and J 2 bases, with 14 bases left between them.

This clonotype appeared many times. This chain uses TRBV5-1 with TRBJ2-5, with 7 positions matching TRBD1. Germline loops: CDR1 SGHRS, CDR2 YFSETQ. There are 15 residues in the CDR3. V lost 0 bases and J lost 1; bases outside the gene matches: 3. The CDR3 DNA reads TGCGCCAGCAGCTTGGCTGGGGACAGCCAAGAGACCCAGTACTTC. Translation: CASSLAGDSQETQYF.

This clonotype has a count of ten or more. The rearrangement uses TRBV10-2 and TRBJ1-1; a weak D match, TRBD1 (6 bases). CDR3 length equals 14 residues. Germline CDR1 WSHSY, CDR2 SAAADI. V was shortened by 2 bases and J by 1 base, with 8 bases between the two germline ends. Here the CDR3 reads CASSEPGENTEAFF. CDR3 DNA: TGCGCCAGCAGTGAGCCAGGGGAGAACACTGAAGCTTTCTTT.

This clonotype was counted many times. The rearrangement links TRBV10-3 to TRBJ2-5; 8 positions match TRBD2. Per the germline V gene, CDR1 is ENHRY and CDR2 is SYGVKD. Losses at the gene ends were 11 bases for V and 5 bases for J; bases not matched to a gene: 7. CDR3 length: 12 amino acids. The CDR3: CAVGGTRETQYF. The DNA for the CDR3 is TGTGCCGTCGGGGGGACTAGGGAGACCCAGTACTTC.

This chain connects TRBV29-1 to TRBJ1-5, with a weak D call TRBD1 (5 bases). The CDR3 covers 14 residues. With 3 bases removed from V and 0 bases from J, the gap between germline ends came to 9 bases. Germline loops: CDR1 SQVTM, CDR2 ANQGSEA. The CDR3 here is CSVEAGTSNQPQHF. DNA of the CDR3: TGCAGCGTTGAGGCAGGGACTAGCAATCAGCCCCAGCATTTT. The full variable domain, its missing parts supplied by reference TRBV29-1 and TRBJ1-5, is SAVISQKPSRDICQRGTSLTIQCQVDSQVTMMFWYRQQPGQSLTLIATANQGSEATYESGFVIDKFPISRPNLTFSTLTVSNMSPEDSSIYLCSVEAGTSNQPQHFGDGTRLSIL.

This clonotype showed up many times. This chain links TRBV24-1 with TRBJ1-1; the D is unclear. Trimming pared 5 bases from V and 6 bases from J, leaving 12 bases between. Germline CDR1 and CDR2: KGHDR and SFDVKD. This CDR3 comprises 13 residues. The CDR3 nucleotides read TGTGCCACCAGTGTCCCAGGCGGATCTGAAGCTTTCTTT. The encoded protein is CATSVPGGSEAFF.

The chain is built from TRBV11-2 and TRBJ2-2, with D unclear. The germline V and J ends were trimmed by 10 bases and 7 bases, with 13 bases remaining between them. The CDR3 runs to 12 residues. Germline loops: CDR1 SGHAT, CDR2 FQNNGV. The CDR3: CANKEWGGELFF. The CDR3 DNA reads as TGTGCCAACAAGGAGTGGGGCGGGGAGCTGTTTTTT.

A few counts support this clonotype. J is TRBJ1-4 and V is TRBV29-1; D unclear. Germline loops: CDR1 SQVTM, CDR2 ANQGSEA. V was pared by 6 bases and J by 0 bases, with 17 bases between. The CDR3 totals 16 residues. CDR3 residues: CSVRVGERATNEKLFF. DNA for the CDR3: TGCAGCGTCCGGGTAGGCGAGCGGGCAACTAATGAAAAACTGTTTTTT.

This clonotype was detected ten times or more. This sequence joins TRBV28 and TRBJ2-1; TRBD2 matches at 9 bases. From germline, CDR1 is MDHEN and CDR2 SYDVKM. The CDR3 has 16 residues. V was clipped by 4 bases and J by 2 bases; unmatched bases: 6. CDR3 bases: TGTGCCAGCAGTTCCCTAGCGGGATACCCCTACAATGAGCAGTTCTTC. Translation: CASSSLAGYPYNEQFF. The whole variable domain, filled in from reference TRBV28 and TRBJ2-1, reads DVKVTQSSRYLVKRTGEKVFLECVQDMDHENMFWYRQDPGLGLRLIYFSYDVKMKEKGDIPEGYSVSREKKERFSLILESASTNQTSMYLCASSSLAGYPYNEQFFGPGTRLTVL.

This clonotype was recorded many times. The chain joins TRBV27 to TRBJ1-2; tentatively, D is TRBD1 (6 bases). V was clipped by 3 bases and J by 6 bases, with 14 bases between them. This CDR3 is built from 14 residues. Germline loops: CDR1 MNHEY, CDR2 SMNVEV (reference sequence). The CDR3 reads CASSLKAGEDGYTF. DNA for the CDR3: TGTGCCAGCAGTTTGAAGGCAGGGGAGGATGGCTACACCTTC.

This clonotype was recorded many times. The chain links TRBV27 to TRBJ1-1; 9 nucleotides match TRBD1. V trimming: 6 bases; J trimming: 4 bases; junction bases outside the gene matches: 15. The CDR3 extends over 17 amino acids. Germline V gene data show CDR1 as MNHEY and CDR2 as SMNVEV (reference sequence). CDR3 region: CASRSLYRGPRGTEAFF. Here the CDR3 DNA reads TGTGCCAGCAGATCCCTTTACAGGGGGCCTAGAGGCACTGAAGCTTTCTTT.

This clonotype came up many times. V and J are TRBV5-1 and TRBJ2-1; D is unclear. Between the trimmed V and J ends, which lost 0 bases and 0 bases, there was a span of 7 bases. Germline CDR1 reads SGHRS; CDR2 reads YFSETQ. This CDR3 has 15 amino acids. This CDR3 is CASSLARASYNEQFF. DNA of the CDR3: TGCGCCAGCAGCTTGGCTCGGGCCTCCTACAATGAGCAGTTCTTC.

This chain joins TRBV19 and TRBJ1-5; D unresolved. The CDR3 contains 16 residues. Between the trimmed V and J ends, which lost 7 bases and 2 bases, there was a span of 18 bases. Germline loops: CDR1 LNHDA, CDR2 SQIVND (reference sequence). The CDR3 DNA follows: TGTGCCAGTAAAGGACCCACCGGGCAGGGCAATCAGCCCCAGCATTTT. It translates to CASKGPTGQGNQPQHF.

At least ten counts were recorded for this clonotype. This chain joins TRBV28 and TRBJ2-7; D may match TRBD1 or TRBD2 (5 bases each). V was pared by 1 base and J by 2 bases, with 9 bases between. CDR1 is MDHEN, CDR2 SYDVKM, per germline. The CDR3 sequence is 14 residues long. The CDR3 loop reads CASSLSRGAYEQYF. The CDR3 DNA follows: TGTGCCAGCAGTTTATCACGGGGCGCCTACGAGCAGTACTTC.

Details on this clonotype: A much larger clone sits a single nucleotide away, making a read error possible. J is TRBJ2-1 and V is TRBV11-2; 13 nucleotides line up with TRBD2. Germline values: CDR1 SGHAT, CDR2 FQNNGV. CDR3 length: 17 residues. The CDR3 protein is CASSLGLAGVGSGEQLF. CDR3 coding DNA: TGTGCCAGCAGCCTTGGACTAGCGGGAGTTGGGTCCGGGGAGCAGCTCTTC.

This clonotype came up once. A read error may produce the germline difference seen at one junction end. The genes are TRBV2 and TRBJ2-2; D is ambiguous. This CDR3 is 17 amino acids long. Germline-derived CDR1 and CDR2 are SNHLY and FYNNEI. The CDR3 nucleotides are TGCGCCAGCAGCCCCCAGCCGAGATTCGCGAACACCGGGGAGCTGTTTTTT. Protein sequence: CASSPQPRFANTGELFF.